Shown below are 11 T cell receptor beta chains from a single sample sequenced in a study of blood T cell repertoires in COVID-19. This table comes from immunoSEQ multiplex PCR, and its TCRdb copy is limited to in-frame clones, with some not included. The sample contains about 87,000 clones, around 87% of which appear only once. The sequencing sample was made of peripheral blood. These receptors were taken from a man aged 40-50 years with acute or convalescent COVID-19.

A single count supports this clone. At one end the junction does not follow the germline gene, possibly because of a read error. The gene calls are TRBV4-1 and TRBJ1-5, with D perhaps TRBD1 (5 bases). This CDR3 spans 17 amino acids. Looked up from germline, CDR1 is MGHRA and CDR2 is YSYEKL. The CDR3 DNA reads as TGCGCCCGCAGCTGGGTGGGGGGGGGATATAGCAATCAGCCCCAGCATTTT. Translating gives CARSWVGGGYSNQPQHF.

The chain recombines TRBV24-1 with TRBJ1-3; possibly TRBD1 for D (5 bases). Germline values: CDR1 KGHDR, CDR2 SFDVKD. This CDR3 comprises 13 residues. Trimming took 4 bases from V and 3 from J, leaving 6 bases between them. CDR3 loop: CATSEGVGNTIYF. CDR3 in DNA: TGTGCCACCAGTGAAGGGGTTGGAAACACCATATATTTT.

V is TRBV7-8 and J is TRBJ2-2; TRBD2 might be the D (5 bases). With 5 bases removed from V and 6 bases from J, the gap between germline ends came to 10 bases. Germline-derived CDR1 and CDR2 are SGHVS and FQNEAQ. This CDR3 contains 13 residues. The CDR3 region has the DNA TGTGCCAGCAGCCTAAAGGGAGCCGGGGAGCTGTTTTTT. Translated, it gives CASSLKGAGELFF.

This clone came up a few times. This chain joins TRBV3-1 (or the pseudogene TRBV3-2) and TRBJ1-2; D call uncertain. V lost 6 bases and J lost 4, with 12 bases in between. The germline V gene has CDR1 LGHDT and CDR2 YNNKEL (reference sequence). CDR3 length: 13 amino acids. The CDR3 DNA reads as TGTGCCAGCAGGTCCTCGGGGTCCTATGGCTACACCTTC. This codes for CASRSSGSYGYTF.

V usage is TRBV9 and J usage is TRBJ1-3; TRBD1 matches 8 bases. V shed 4 bases and J 8 bases; nucleotides not matched to a gene: 2. The CDR3 is made up of 12 amino acids. CDR1 SGDLS and CDR2 YYNGEE come from the germline V gene. CDR3 DNA: TGTGCCAGCAGCTTACAGGGGGACACCATATATTTT. This codes for CASSLQGDTIYF.

This clone has just a few counts. This sequence joins TRBV30 and TRBJ2-2; TRBD1 might be the D (6 bases). The V end lost 5 bases, the J end lost 2 bases, and 12 bases lay between the germline ends. Germline V gene lookup returns CDR1 GTSNPN and CDR2 SVGIG (reference sequence). This CDR3 comprises 14 residues. Here the CDR3 DNA reads TGTGCCTGGCGGACAGAAATAAACACCGGGGAGCTGTTTTTT. It is translated as CAWRTEINTGELFF.

The rearrangement uses TRBV7-2 and TRBJ1-1; the D is unclear. V shed 5 bases and J shed 0 bases, with 10 bases lying between them. Germline lookup yields CDR1 SGHTA and CDR2 FQGNSA. The CDR3 is 14 amino acids. This chain's CDR3 is CASSPTGVNTEAFF. CDR3 sequence (DNA): TGTGCCAGCAGCCCAACCGGGGTGAACACTGAAGCTTTCTTT.

The chain combines TRBV5-6 with TRBJ2-2; 9 bases line up with TRBD1. The V and J ends lost 5 bases and 6 bases, in that order; junction bases with no gene match: 11. Per germline, CDR1 SGHDT and CDR2 YYEEEE. This CDR3 is built from 16 residues. The CDR3 loop is CASSRRTGATAGELFF. CDR3 DNA sequence: TGTGCCAGCAGTCGACGGACAGGGGCGACGGCCGGGGAGCTGTTTTTT.

The CDR3 bases are TGTGCCAGCAGTGGGACAGGGAGGTTTATAGCTGAAGCTTTCTTT. Its translation: CASSGTGRFIAEAFF. The chain employs TRBV25-1 and TRBJ1-1, with 8 positions matching TRBD1. CDR3 length: 15 residues. Looked up from germline, CDR1 is MGHDK and CDR2 is SYGVNS. The V gene end was trimmed by 4 bases and the J gene end by 6 bases; junction bases not matched to a gene: 10.

The J gene is TRBJ2-3, the V gene TRBV6-4, with TRBD1 identical over 8 bases. This CDR3 comprises 17 residues. Germline values: CDR1 MRHNA, CDR2 SNTAGT. V lost 4 bases to trimming and J lost 4 bases; unmatched junction nucleotides: 13. The CDR3 is CASSGAVGTGSPDTQYF. The CDR3 coding sequence is TGTGCCAGCAGTGGAGCTGTTGGGACAGGCAGCCCAGATACGCAGTATTTT.

The chain has TRBV19 and TRBJ1-2; 10 nucleotides agree with TRBD1. The CDR3 covers 15 residues. CDR1 is LNHDA, CDR2 SQIVND, per germline (reference sequence). After removal of 4 bases from V and 8 bases from J, the junction contained 10 bases not matched to a gene. As DNA, the CDR3 is TGTGCCAGTAGTACTCCGGGACAGGGGTTGAGGGGCTACACCTTC. It yields the protein CASSTPGQGLRGYTF.